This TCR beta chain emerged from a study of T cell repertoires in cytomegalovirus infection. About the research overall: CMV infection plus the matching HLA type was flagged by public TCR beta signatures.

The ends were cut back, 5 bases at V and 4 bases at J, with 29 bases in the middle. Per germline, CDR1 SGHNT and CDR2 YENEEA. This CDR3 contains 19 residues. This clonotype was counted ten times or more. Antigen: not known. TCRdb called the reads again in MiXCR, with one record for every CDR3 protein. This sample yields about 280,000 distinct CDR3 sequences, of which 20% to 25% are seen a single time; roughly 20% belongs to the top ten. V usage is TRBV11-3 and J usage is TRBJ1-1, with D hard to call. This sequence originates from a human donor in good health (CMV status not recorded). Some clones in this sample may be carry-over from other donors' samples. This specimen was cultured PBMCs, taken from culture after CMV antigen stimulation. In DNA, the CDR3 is TGTGCCAGCAGCCGGGTCGGGTCGTACCCCTACCCAACTGGCACTGAAGCTTTCTTT. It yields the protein CASSRVGSYPYPTGTEAFF.